This TCR beta chain was identified in a study of cytomegalovirus exposure and HLA in healthy donors. General observations from the study: Across donors, sequencing depth was assumed by presence/absence analyses to be roughly uniform. Clonal expansion was found to be greater in HLA-associated TCR beta chains than in equally common others in a later analysis. Later analysis reportedly placed an Asian-associated ancestry cluster below the roughly 670-donor mean in N-insertions.

As for this clone: What it recognizes is unknown.

The CDR3 is 14 amino acids. V gave up 0 bases and J gave up 4 bases, with 8 bases separating them. Per the germline V gene, CDR1 is SGDLS and CDR2 is YYNGEE. This PCR relied on a set of 60 Vbeta primers and 13 Jbeta primers. Assay used: immunoSEQ multiplex PCR; TCRdb lists only in-frame clones, some missing. This sample contains 130,000 or so clones. The sequencing input was PBMCs. The TCR originated in a man between 18 and 35 years old in good health and CMV-seronegative. This chain uses TRBV9 with TRBJ1-5; D is possibly TRBD1 (6 bases). The CDR3 DNA sequence: TGTGCCAGCAGCGTAGGGACAGTTAATCAGCCCCAGCATTTT. Residues: CASSVGTVNQPQHF. The full variable domain, its missing parts supplied by reference TRBV9 and TRBJ1-5, is DSGVTQTPKHLITATGQRVTLRCSPRSGDLSVYWYQQSLDQGLQFLIQYYNGEERAKGNILERFSAQQFPDLHSELNLSSLELGDSALYFCASSVGTVNQPQHFGDGTRLSIL.